Presented here are 14 T cell receptor beta chains from one specimen sequenced in a study of blood T cell repertoires in COVID-19. Profiled with immunoSEQ multiplex PCR; TCRdb holds only in-frame clones, not every one. In the table there are some 200,000 clones, around 89% of which are singletons. The sample was PBMCs or T cells enriched from blood (not recorded which). Source of these receptors: a woman aged 25 to 39 who had recovered from COVID-19.

The chain uses TRBV6-5 and TRBJ2-7; D perhaps matches TRBD2 (5 bases). V shed 0 bases and J shed 3 bases, with 12 bases lying between them. There are 15 residues in the CDR3. The germline V gene has CDR1 MNHEY and CDR2 SVGAGI. The CDR3 DNA sequence: TGTGCCAGCAGTTACTCCCAACAAGGAGGCTACGAGCAGTACTTC. Residues: CASSYSQQGGYEQYF.

CDR3 sequence reads: CASRRGMGGDQPQHF. CDR3 nucleotides: TGTGCCAGCCGCCGAGGAATGGGCGGGGATCAGCCCCAGCATTTT. The chain uses TRBV6-2 or TRBV6-3 and TRBJ1-5, with D unclear. Trimming took off 8 bases at V and 5 bases at J, with 19 bases between the two ends. The CDR3 extends over 15 amino acids. Germline V gene lookup returns CDR1 MNHEY and CDR2 SVGEGT.

The chain recombines TRBV4-3 with TRBJ2-3, with 11 positions matching TRBD2. The V gene end was trimmed by 3 bases and the J gene end by 5 bases; junction bases not matched to a gene: 7. The CDR3 length is 16 residues. CDR1 is LGHNA, CDR2 YSLEER, per germline. The CDR3 region is CASSHISGGAGDTQYF. In DNA form, the CDR3 reads TGCGCCAGCAGCCATATTAGCGGGGGGGCTGGAGATACGCAGTATTTT.

The chain combines TRBV5-1 with TRBJ2-3; 8 bases match TRBD1. Germline CDR1 is SGHRS and CDR2 is YFSETQ. Unmatched junction bases numbered 11, after V lost 1 base and J lost 4 bases. The CDR3 totals 17 residues. DNA of the CDR3: TGCGCCAGCAGCTTGTCCTTTCAGGGGGCGCGAGCAGATACGCAGTATTTT. This codes for CASSLSFQGARADTQYF. Supplemented by reference TRBV5-1 and TRBJ2-3, the full variable domain reads KAGVTQTPRYLIKTRGQQVTLSCSPISGHRSVSWYQQTPGQGLQFLFEYFSETQRNKGNFPGRFSGRQFSNSRSEMNVSTLELGDSALYLCASSLSFQGARADTQYFGPGTRLTVL.

The V and J genes are TRBV18 and TRBJ2-5; possible D gene TRBD1, 6 bases. V was trimmed by 2 bases and J by 1 base, leaving 11 bases between them. Per the germline V gene, CDR1 is KGHSH and CDR2 is LQKENI. The CDR3 extends over 15 amino acids. CDR3 loop: CASSPGTPAQETQYF. The DNA of the CDR3 is TGTGCCAGCTCACCAGGGACACCCGCCCAAGAGACCCAGTACTTC. Variable domain in full (rest from reference TRBV18 and TRBJ2-5): NAGVMQNPRHLVRRRGQEARLRCSPMKGHSHVYWYRQLPEEGLKFMVYLQKENIIDESGMPKERFSAEFPKEGPSILRIQQVVRGDSAAYFCASSPGTPAQETQYFGPGTRLLVL.

V is TRBV11-1 and J is TRBJ1-6; tentative D call: TRBD1 (6 bases). This CDR3 contains 13 residues. The V and J ends lost 1 base and 8 bases respectively, with 6 bases between them. Germline CDR1 SGHAT, CDR2 FQDESV (reference sequence). DNA for the CDR3: TGTGCCAGCAGCTTAGAGGGGGATTCACCCCTCCACTTT. This sequence encodes CASSLEGDSPLHF.

The chain joins TRBV6-2 or TRBV6-3 to TRBJ2-7; 8 nucleotides agree with TRBD2. The junction had 1 base not matched to a gene; V was cut back by 5 bases and J by 4 bases. The germline gives CDR1 MNHEY, CDR2 SVGEGT. The CDR3 has 12 amino acids. Here the CDR3 reads CASSAGGYEQYF. The CDR3 nucleotides are TGTGCCAGCAGTGCGGGGGGTTACGAGCAGTACTTC.

This sequence joins TRBV10-2 and TRBJ2-1, with unresolved D. Germline-derived CDR1 and CDR2 are WSHSY and SAAADI. The CDR3 has 16 residues. V lost 2 bases and J lost 5, with 16 bases in between. The CDR3 nucleotides read TGCGCCAGCAGTGAGCCAGGTCCAGGCTGGAACAATGAGCAGTTCTTC. As protein: CASSEPGPGWNNEQFF.

This clone has more than one count but fewer than ten. V gene TRBV4-1 combines with J gene TRBJ1-4; D unresolved. Trimming removed 0 bases from V and 7 bases from J, with 15 bases in between. Germline lookup yields CDR1 MGHRA and CDR2 YSYEKL. This CDR3 is 16 amino acids long. CDR3 bases: TGCGCCAGCAGCCAAGATCTTGGAGACTTGAGTGAAAAACTGTTTTTT. Amino acid sequence: CASSQDLGDLSEKLFF.

The chain is built from TRBV7-3 and TRBJ2-7, with TRBD1 identical over 10 bases. This CDR3 is 15 amino acids long. Per the germline V gene, CDR1 is SGHTA and CDR2 is FQGTGA. The junction had 6 bases not matched to a gene; V was cut back by 4 bases and J by 3 bases. CDR3 in DNA: TGTGCCAGCAGCTCTTCCGGACAGGGGGTCTACGAGCAGTACTTC. It encodes CASSSSGQGVYEQYF. The full variable domain, with the rest looked up from reference TRBV7-3 and TRBJ2-7, is GAGVSQTPSNKVTEKGKYVELRCDPISGHTALYWYRQSLGQGPEFLIYFQGTGAADDSGLPNDRFFAVRPEGSVSTLKIQRTERGDSAVYLCASSSSGQGVYEQYFGPGTRLTVT.

The chain joins TRBV6-5 to TRBJ1-6; TRBD1 matches 8 bases. Germline CDR1 reads MNHEY; CDR2 reads SVGAGI. With V trimmed by 5 bases and J by 5 bases, 5 bases remained unmatched. The CDR3 runs to 15 residues. The CDR3 is CASSRTGRDNSPLHF. Written as DNA, the CDR3 is TGTGCCAGCAGTCGGACAGGGCGAGATAATTCACCCCTCCACTTT.

This clone was seen only once. The chain has TRBV27 and TRBJ1-2; 10 bases fit TRBD1. Germline trimming cut 3 bases from V and 8 bases from J; bases unmatched to any gene: 3. The CDR3 sequence is 13 residues long. CDR1 MNHEY and CDR2 SMNVEV come from the germline V gene (reference sequence). The CDR3 region has the DNA TGTGCCAGCAGTTTCGACAGGGGGCGGGGCTACACCTTC. Its translation is CASSFDRGRGYTF.

The chain joins TRBV9 to TRBJ2-3, with TRBD2 matching 7 bases. The germline gives CDR1 SGDLS, CDR2 YYNGEE. CDR3 length equals 15 residues. With 0 bases clipped from V and 2 bases from J, the junction kept 3 bases outside the gene matches. CDR3 bases: TGTGCCAGCAGCGTAGACGGGACTAACACAGATACGCAGTATTTT. It codes for CASSVDGTNTDTQYF.

V gene TRBV4-1 combines with J gene TRBJ1-3; perhaps TRBD1 as D (5 bases). The CDR3 contains 19 residues. Germline V gives CDR1 MGHRA, CDR2 YSYEKL. V dropped 0 bases and J dropped 1 base, with 19 bases sitting between them. The CDR3 is CASSQDQAGKGPSGNTIYF. The CDR3 DNA is TGCGCCAGCAGCCAAGATCAGGCAGGGAAGGGTCCTTCTGGAAACACCATATATTTT.